These T cell receptor beta chains were read from a single sample in a study of Graves' ophthalmopathy and Graves' hyperthyroidism. TCRdb ran MiXCR on the multiplex PCR reads and lists one entry per CDR3 protein. The repertoire holds nearly 400,000 distinct CDR3 sequences, with approximately 20% as singletons. The sequenced sample was peripheral blood. These TCRs come from a young woman with Graves' ophthalmopathy. CDR3s include the opening cysteine and the closing phenylalanine or tryptophan.

>TRBV15|TRBJ2-1
CATSRGSLQGGGAAREQFF
>TRBV30|TRBJ2-7
CAWSVQFYEQYF
>TRBV6-2/TRBV6-3|TRBJ1-5
CASLSAGGRPYQPQHF
>TRBV10-1|TRBJ2-2
CASRVRDRATGELFF
>TRBV28|TRBJ1-5
CASSEGTGNQPQHF
>TRBV2|TRBJ1-3
CASSVSNSGNTIYF
>TRBV30|TRBJ1-5
CAWNPRGQSQPQHF
>TRBV6-5|TRBJ1-6
CASSPHSPGTGHNSPLHF
>TRBV19|TRBJ2-7
CASNTGTGAYEQYF
>TRBV7-9|TRBJ2-5
CASSLVVSSFKRETQYF
>TRBV18|TRBJ2-7
CASSPPTTTTYEQYF
>TRBV27|TRBJ1-1
CASSSGVNTEAFF
>TRBV6-5|TRBJ1-2
CASRPAAGYGYTF
>TRBV7-2|TRBJ1-1
CASSLVGGLPNTEAFF
>TRBV4-3|TRBJ1-2
CASSQDGWAVDYTF
>TRBV29-1|TRBJ2-7
CSVKGTHEQYF
>TRBV29-1|TRBJ2-7
CSVVDRAKSYEQYF